This T cell receptor beta chain stems from a study of chemoradiotherapy in HPV16-positive cancers. Study-wide background: A couple of HPV16-positive patients' cells yielded candidate HPV-specific clones and common motifs.

The CDR3 covers 17 residues. CDR1 and CDR2 from the germline V gene are GTSNPN and SVGIG (reference sequence). V was cut by 4 bases and J by 2 bases, with 23 bases left in between. Repertoires were sampled repeatedly during chemoradiotherapy. The study, taken as a whole, reports: During treatment, candidate HPV-specific clones and E7-related motifs expanded in tumor. HPV-responsive T-cell expansion during chemoradiotherapy was linked to improved recurrence-free survival in HPV16-positive patients.

Note on this clone: Its antigen is unknown.

The data were produced by immunoSEQ multiplex PCR, yet TCRdb's version contains in-frame clones alone and is incomplete. The sample holds 5,500 to 8,000 clones, more than 60% seen once. Sampling took place from a patient who underwent chemoradiotherapy. The receptor's source is a human donor with HPV-associated anogenital cancer. The chain employs TRBV30 and TRBJ1-2; a weak D match, TRBD1 (6 bases). The chain's CDR3 is CAWTLRGTQQWNYGYTF. The CDR3 DNA reads TGTGCCTGGACGCTCAGGGGAACCCAGCAATGGAACTATGGCTACACCTTC.